This T cell receptor (beta chain) was observed in a study of radiotherapy plus CTLA-4 blockade in lung cancer. Study context: For 15% to 20% of patients, objective responses occurred, and roughly 30% had disease control.

In this sample, this clone turned up once. Its matching antigen is unknown. The CDR3 covers 11 residues. In germline, CDR1 is GTSNPN, CDR2 SVGIG (reference sequence). Measured with immunoSEQ multiplex PCR; TCRdb has only the in-frame clones, and not every one. The sample includes 55,000 to 65,000 clones, around 77% of them seen just once. Chemo-refractory metastatic non-small-cell lung cancer patients received focal radiation with ipilimumab CTLA-4 blockade. Findings of the study overall: Tumor-derived TCR clones expanded in blood after radiotherapy plus ipilimumab.

The specimen comprised peripheral blood, sampled from a patient treated with radiotherapy plus ipilimumab. The sequence was obtained from a human donor with non-small cell lung cancer who had a complete response to radiotherapy plus ipilimumab. The V gene is TRBV30, the J gene TRBJ2-5, with D possibly TRBD2 on 5 matching bases. TRBJ2-7 explains the end of the DNA better; the J call may be wrong. Here the CDR3 reads CAWSRGGEQYF. The CDR3 DNA reads as TGTGCCTGGAGTCGGGGTGGCGAGCAGTACTTC.